The entry that follows covers one T cell receptor (beta chain) sequence. What it binds is not known. The authors divided CD4+ cells into CD45RA+ naive and CD45RA-negative memory subsets. These data are taken from a study of shared clonotypes between healthy human individuals. About the study: The composition of the donors was a couple of women and a few men aged 18 to 49. Study outcomes and limitations: Naive subsets generally had larger estimated richness than memory subsets. Between a handful of donors, naive CD4 clonotypes were shared at a level of approximately 5%.

The method was immunoSEQ multiplex PCR; TCRdb's version includes in-frame clones alone and lacks a portion of them. Of roughly 1.4 million clones in the sample, roughly 98.5% were seen once. The V gene's germline CDR1 is SGHRS and CDR2 YFSETQ. CDR3 length equals 14 residues. With V trimmed by 4 bases and J by 4 bases, 6 bases remained unmatched. Sequences were obtained from naive CD4+ T cells sorted from blood. Subset indicated: CD45RA+ positively selected. The receptor's source is a man younger than 40 in good health. V is TRBV5-1 and J is TRBJ2-3, with 7 bases fitting TRBD1. This CDR3 reads CASSRQGRADTQYF. DNA for the CDR3: TGCGCCAGCAGCCGACAGGGTCGCGCAGATACGCAGTATTTT.